Listed below are T cell receptor beta chains from one sample, sequenced in a study of Ad26.COV2.S vaccination and SARS-CoV-2 variants. The data were produced by immunoSEQ multiplex PCR, yet TCRdb's version contains in-frame clones alone and is incomplete. The sample has over 300,000 clones, roughly four fifths seen once; the top ten hold about 7.4%. Sequenced material: peripheral blood, taken in a trial of Ad26.COV2.S vaccine versus placebo. The receptors derive from a person between 18 and 65 years old who received the Ad26.COV2.S COVID-19 vaccine or a placebo. Each CDR3 is given with its conserved first and last residue. A D gene is named only where the DNA matches it firmly. Some rows mark clone size as missing; the rest say once, few, many or name a class of expanded clone.

j_gene,v_gene,len,abundance,d_gene,CDR3aa,CDR3nt
TRBJ1-1,TRBV19,12,.,.,CASRDRHTEAFF,TGTGCCAGTAGAGACAGACACACTGAAGCTTTCTTT
TRBJ1-1,TRBV5-6,13,.,.,CASSLVGEGEAFF,TGTGCCAGCAGCTTGGTGGGAGAGGGTGAAGCTTTCTTT
TRBJ1-2,TRBV5-1,14,.,.,CASSFSGAGYGYTF,TGCGCCAGCAGCTTTAGTGGGGCAGGCTATGGCTACACCTTC
TRBJ1-5,TRBV7-8,15,.,.,CASSLGQIDNQPQHF,TGTGCCAGCAGCTTAGGACAGATCGACAATCAGCCCCAGCATTTT
TRBJ2-2,TRBV30,17,.,TRBD2,CAWSGARTSGNTGELFF,TGTGCCTGGAGTGGGGCTCGGACTAGCGGGAACACCGGGGAGCTGTTTTTT
TRBJ2-3,TRBV15,14,few,TRBD2,CASRGQRESDTQYF,TGTGCCTCCCGGGGTCAGCGGGAGTCAGATACGCAGTATTTT
TRBJ2-7,TRBV5-5,13,.,.,CASSFLAGYEQYF,TGTGCCAGCAGCTTCCTGGCAGGGTACGAGCAGTACTTC
TRBJ2-1,TRBV24-1,12,.,.,CATSEPSGEQFF,TGTGCCACCAGTGAACCGAGCGGTGAGCAGTTCTTC
TRBJ2-7,TRBV7-2,12,.,.,CASSLDPHEQYF,TGTGCCAGCAGCTTAGATCCACACGAGCAGTACTTC
TRBJ2-3,TRBV11-2,15,.,.,CASSQRWTSTDTQYF,TGTGCCAGCAGCCAACGCTGGACTAGCACAGATACGCAGTATTTT
TRBJ2-1,TRBV7-3,14,.,TRBD1,CASSRDRGYNEQFF,TGTGCCAGCAGCCGGGACAGGGGATACAATGAGCAGTTCTTC
TRBJ2-7,TRBV6-5,12,.,.,CASSYNSYEQYF,TGTGCCAGCAGTTACAATTCATACGAGCAGTACTTC
TRBJ2-5,TRBV12-5,15,.,TRBD1,CASGLVTRGRGTQYF,TGTGCTAGTGGTTTGGTAACCAGGGGGCGTGGGACCCAGTACTTC
TRBJ1-1,TRBV4-3,14,.,.,CASSQDGASPEAFF,TGCGCCAGCAGCCAAGATGGGGCTTCACCCGAAGCTTTCTTT
TRBJ2-7,TRBV7-9,13,.,.,CASTVAASYEQYF,TGTGCCAGCACGGTAGCGGCCTCCTACGAGCAGTACTTC
TRBJ2-7,TRBV11-3,14,.,TRBD1,CASTLRGPTYEQYF,TGTGCCAGCACACTCAGGGGGCCGACATACGAGCAGTACTTC
TRBJ1-1,TRBV27,16,.,TRBD1,CASSLRTGGFGTEAFF,TGTGCCAGCAGTCTAAGGACAGGGGGCTTTGGCACTGAAGCTTTCTTT
TRBJ2-3,TRBV2,13,many,.,CASTDKSTDTQYF,TGTGCCAGCACGGATAAGTCCACAGATACGCAGTATTTT
TRBJ2-1,TRBV7-2,16,.,.,CASSFFRTGTRNEQFF,TGTGCCAGCAGCTTTTTCCGGACTGGTACACGGAATGAGCAGTTCTTC
TRBJ1-4,TRBV19,13,.,.,CASIGHRNEKLFF,TGTGCCAGTATTGGGCATCGGAATGAAAAACTGTTTTTT
TRBJ1-1,TRBV4-1,13,.,.,CASSRMGPPEAFF,TGCGCCAGCAGCCGGATGGGGCCCCCTGAAGCTTTCTTT
TRBJ1-2,TRBV5-4,15,few,.,CASSQIIQGSYGYTF,TGTGCCAGCAGCCAGATAATTCAGGGGAGCTATGGCTACACCTTC
TRBJ2-1,TRBV11-2,16,.,TRBD2,CASSPGLAGGQGEQFF,TGTGCCAGCAGCCCCGGACTAGCGGGAGGTCAAGGTGAGCAGTTCTTC
TRBJ2-1,TRBV11-3,16,few,.,CASNDWDLLPGSEQFF,TGTGCCAGCAACGACTGGGACCTCTTACCTGGAAGTGAGCAGTTCTTC
TRBJ1-1,TRBV3-1/TRBV3-2,14,.,.,CASSQGYVNTEAFF,TGTGCCAGCAGCCAAGGTTACGTGAACACTGAAGCTTTCTTT
TRBJ2-2,TRBV10-3,17,.,TRBD2,CAISESSGGAEPGELFF,TGTGCCATCAGTGAGTCTAGCGGGGGGGCCGAGCCCGGGGAGCTGTTTTTT
TRBJ1-2,TRBV5-4,17,.,.,CASSPPPGREVKNGYTF,TGTGCCAGCAGCCCACCACCCGGCAGGGAAGTGAAAAATGGCTACACCTTC
TRBJ2-7,TRBV9,14,few,TRBD1,CASSVGDRDYEQYF,TGTGCCAGCAGCGTAGGGGACAGGGACTACGAGCAGTACTTC
TRBJ2-7,TRBV7-9,13,once,.,CASSQVGGYEQYF,TGTGCCAGCAGCCAGGTGGGAGGCTACGAGCAGTACTTC